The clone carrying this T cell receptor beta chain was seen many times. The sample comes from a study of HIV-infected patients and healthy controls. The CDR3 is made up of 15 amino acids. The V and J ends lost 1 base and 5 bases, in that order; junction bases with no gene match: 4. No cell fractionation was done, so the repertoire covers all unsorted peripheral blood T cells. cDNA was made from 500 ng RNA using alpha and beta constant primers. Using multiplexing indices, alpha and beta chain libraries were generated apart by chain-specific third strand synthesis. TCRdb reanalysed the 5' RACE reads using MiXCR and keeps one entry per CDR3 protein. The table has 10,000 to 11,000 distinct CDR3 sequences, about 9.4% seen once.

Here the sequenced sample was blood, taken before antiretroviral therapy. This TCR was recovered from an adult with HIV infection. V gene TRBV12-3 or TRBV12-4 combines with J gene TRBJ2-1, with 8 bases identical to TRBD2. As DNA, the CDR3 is TGTGCCAGCAGTTTAGTACTAGCGGCAAACAATGAGCAGTTCTTC. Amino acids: CASSLVLAANNEQFF.